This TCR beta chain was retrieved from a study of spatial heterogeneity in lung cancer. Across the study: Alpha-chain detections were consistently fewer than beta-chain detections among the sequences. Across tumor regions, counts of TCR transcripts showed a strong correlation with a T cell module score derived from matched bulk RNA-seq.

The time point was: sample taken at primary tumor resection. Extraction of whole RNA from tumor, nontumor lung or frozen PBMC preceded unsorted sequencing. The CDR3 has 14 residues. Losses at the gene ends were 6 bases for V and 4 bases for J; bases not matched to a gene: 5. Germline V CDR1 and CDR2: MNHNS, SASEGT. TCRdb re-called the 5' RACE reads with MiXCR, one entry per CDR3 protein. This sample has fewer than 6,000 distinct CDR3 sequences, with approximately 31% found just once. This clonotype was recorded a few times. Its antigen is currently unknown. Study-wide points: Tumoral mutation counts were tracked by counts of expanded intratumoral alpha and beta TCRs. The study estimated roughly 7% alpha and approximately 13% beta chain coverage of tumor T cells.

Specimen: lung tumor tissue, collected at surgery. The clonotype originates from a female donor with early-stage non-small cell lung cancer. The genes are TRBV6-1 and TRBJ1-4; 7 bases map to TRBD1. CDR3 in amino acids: CASRIQGNNEKLFF. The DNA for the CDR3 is TGTGCCAGCAGGATACAGGGGAATAATGAAAAACTGTTTTTT.